One sample yielded the 2 T cell receptor delta chains listed below, sequenced in a study of delta chains in infants with herpesvirus infections. Gamma-chain- and delta-chain-specific primers converted PBMC RNA into TCR cDNA. TCRdb processed the RT-PCR reads again with the CATT caller. The table records more than 1,200 delta-chain clones, less than 9% of them present only once. The sample was peripheral blood, taken at time point 1 of longitudinal follow-up. The receptors were gathered from a human donor who was a Ugandan infant, either HIV-exposed or HIV-unexposed (not recorded which).

For this clone: A much larger clonotype is one base distant, so this may be a read error. This same CDR3 is encoded by further DNA sequences in the sample. The chain carries TRDV3 and TRDJ1; TRDD3 is a possible D gene (5 bases). V was pared by 4 bases and J by 0 bases, with 12 bases between. The CDR3 is made up of 13 amino acids. Per the germline V gene, CDR1 is TVYSNPD and CDR2 is GDNSRS (reference sequence). The CDR3 reads CAWWGMHTDKLIF. As DNA, the CDR3 is TGTGCCTGGTGGGGAATGCACACCGATAAACTCATCTTT.

This clone is labeled medium-sized. The chain couples TRDV1 to TRDJ1; D is perhaps TRDD3 (6 bases). Trimming removed 2 bases at V and 3 bases at J, with 16 bases between. Germline values: CDR1 TSWWSYY, CDR2 QGS. The CDR3 spans 16 residues. The DNA of the CDR3 is TGTGCTCTTGGGGAATACCTCTTGGGGATCCCCGATAAACTCATCTTT. Translation gives CALGEYLLGIPDKLIF.